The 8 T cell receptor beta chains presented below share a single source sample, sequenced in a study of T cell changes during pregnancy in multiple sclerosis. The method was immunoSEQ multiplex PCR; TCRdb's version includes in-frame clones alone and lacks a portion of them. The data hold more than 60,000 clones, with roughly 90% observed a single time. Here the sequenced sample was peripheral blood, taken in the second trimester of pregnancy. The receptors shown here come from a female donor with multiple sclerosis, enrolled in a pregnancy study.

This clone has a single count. The CDR3 spells CASSKQGELSQGLSNQPQHF. CDR3 DNA sequence: TGTGCCAGCAGCAAGCAGGGGGAGCTATCACAGGGTCTTAGCAATCAGCCCCAGCATTTT. V usage is TRBV21-1 and J usage is TRBJ1-5; the table names TRBD1, a call not compared with the DNA. TRBV21-1 has pseudogene status. This CDR3 has 20 residues.

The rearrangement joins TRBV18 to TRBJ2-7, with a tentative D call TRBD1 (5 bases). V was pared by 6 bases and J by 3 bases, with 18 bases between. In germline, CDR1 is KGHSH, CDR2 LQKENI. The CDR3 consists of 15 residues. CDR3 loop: CASSPNPDSFYEQYF. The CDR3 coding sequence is TGTGCCAGCTCCCCGAACCCTGACAGCTTCTACGAGCAGTACTTC.

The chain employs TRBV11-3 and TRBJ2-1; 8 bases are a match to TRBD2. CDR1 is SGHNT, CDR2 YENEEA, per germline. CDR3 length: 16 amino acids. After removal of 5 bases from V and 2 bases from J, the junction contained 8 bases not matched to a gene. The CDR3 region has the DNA TGTGCCAGCAGCCCGGAGGGGACTAGTGCCTACAATGAGCAGTTCTTC. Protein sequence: CASSPEGTSAYNEQFF.

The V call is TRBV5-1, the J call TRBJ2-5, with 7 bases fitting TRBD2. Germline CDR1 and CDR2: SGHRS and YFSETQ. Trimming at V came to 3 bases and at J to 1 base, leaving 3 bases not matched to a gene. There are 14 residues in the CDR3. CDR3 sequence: CASSSPGGQETQYF. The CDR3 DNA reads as TGCGCCAGCAGCTCCCCGGGGGGCCAAGAGACCCAGTACTTC.

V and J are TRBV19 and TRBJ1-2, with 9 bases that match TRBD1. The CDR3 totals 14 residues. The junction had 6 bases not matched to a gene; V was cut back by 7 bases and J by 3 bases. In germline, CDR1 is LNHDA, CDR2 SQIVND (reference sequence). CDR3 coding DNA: TGTGCCAGTACTACAGGGGGCTTGGACTATGGCTACACCTTC. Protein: CASTTGGLDYGYTF. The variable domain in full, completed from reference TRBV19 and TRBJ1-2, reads DGGITQSPKYLFRKEGQNVTLSCEQNLNHDAMYWYRQDPGQGLRLIYYSQIVNDFQKGDIAEGYSVSREKKESFPLTVTSAQKNPTAFYLCASTTGGLDYGYTFGSGTRLTVV.

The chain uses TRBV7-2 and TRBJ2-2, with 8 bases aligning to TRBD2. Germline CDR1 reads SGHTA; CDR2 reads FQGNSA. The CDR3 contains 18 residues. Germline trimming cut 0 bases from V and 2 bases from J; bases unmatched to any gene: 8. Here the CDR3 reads CASSLAPAGGLNTGELFF. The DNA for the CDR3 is TGTGCCAGCAGCTTAGCTCCGGCGGGGGGCCTCAACACCGGGGAGCTGTTTTTT.

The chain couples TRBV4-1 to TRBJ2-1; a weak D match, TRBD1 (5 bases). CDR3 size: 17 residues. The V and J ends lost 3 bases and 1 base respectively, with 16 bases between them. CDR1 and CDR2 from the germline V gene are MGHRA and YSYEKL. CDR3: CASSQNRLVKSYNEQFF. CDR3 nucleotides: TGCGCCAGCAGCCAGAACAGGTTGGTTAAATCCTACAATGAGCAGTTCTTC.

The CDR3 protein is CASTVRPSGASTDTQYF. The CDR3 DNA follows: TGTGCCAGCACCGTGCGACCTAGCGGGGCTAGCACAGATACGCAGTATTTT. This sequence joins TRBV2 and TRBJ2-3, with 9 nucleotides matching TRBD2. Germline CDR1 and CDR2: SNHLY and FYNNEI. The ends lost 7 bases at V and 0 bases at J; junction bases unmatched: 11. The CDR3 has 17 residues.